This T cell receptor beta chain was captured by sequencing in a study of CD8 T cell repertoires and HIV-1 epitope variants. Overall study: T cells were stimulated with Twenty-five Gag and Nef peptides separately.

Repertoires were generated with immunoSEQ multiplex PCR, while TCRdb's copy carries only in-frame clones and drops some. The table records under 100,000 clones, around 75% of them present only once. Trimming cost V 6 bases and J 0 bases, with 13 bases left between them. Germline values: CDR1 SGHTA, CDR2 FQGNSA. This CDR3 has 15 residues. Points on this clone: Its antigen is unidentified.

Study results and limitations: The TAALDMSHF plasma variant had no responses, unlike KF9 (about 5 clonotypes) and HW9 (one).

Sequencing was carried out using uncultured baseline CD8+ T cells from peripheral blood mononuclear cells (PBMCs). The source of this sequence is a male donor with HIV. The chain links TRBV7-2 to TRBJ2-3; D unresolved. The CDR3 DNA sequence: TGTGCCAGCAGGCTCTCCATCCTCAGCACAGATACGCAGTATTTT. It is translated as CASRLSILSTDTQYF.